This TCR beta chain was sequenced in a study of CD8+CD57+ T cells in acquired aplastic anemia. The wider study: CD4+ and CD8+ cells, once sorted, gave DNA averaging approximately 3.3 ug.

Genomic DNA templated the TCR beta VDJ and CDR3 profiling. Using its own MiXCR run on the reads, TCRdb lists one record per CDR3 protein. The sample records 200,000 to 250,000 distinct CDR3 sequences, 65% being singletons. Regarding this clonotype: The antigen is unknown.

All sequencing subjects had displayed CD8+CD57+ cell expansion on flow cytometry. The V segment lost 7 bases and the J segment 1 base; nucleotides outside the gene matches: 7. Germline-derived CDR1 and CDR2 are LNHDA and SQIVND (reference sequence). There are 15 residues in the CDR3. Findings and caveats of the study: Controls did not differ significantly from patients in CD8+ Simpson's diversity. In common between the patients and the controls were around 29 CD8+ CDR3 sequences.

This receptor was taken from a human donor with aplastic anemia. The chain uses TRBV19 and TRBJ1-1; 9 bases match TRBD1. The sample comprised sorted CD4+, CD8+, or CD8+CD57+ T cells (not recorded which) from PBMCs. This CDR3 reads CASITTGGRNTEAFF. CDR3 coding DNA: TGTGCCAGTATTACGACAGGGGGAAGGAACACTGAAGCTTTCTTT.